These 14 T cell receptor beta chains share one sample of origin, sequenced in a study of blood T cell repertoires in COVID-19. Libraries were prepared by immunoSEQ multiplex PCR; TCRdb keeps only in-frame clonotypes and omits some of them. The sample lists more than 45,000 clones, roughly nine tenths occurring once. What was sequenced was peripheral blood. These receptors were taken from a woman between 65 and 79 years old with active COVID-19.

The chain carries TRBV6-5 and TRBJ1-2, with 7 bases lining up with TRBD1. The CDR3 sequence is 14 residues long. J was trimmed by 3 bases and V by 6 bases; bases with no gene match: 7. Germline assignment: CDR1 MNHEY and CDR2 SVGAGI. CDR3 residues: CASSQDRFHYGYTF. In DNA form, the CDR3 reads TGTGCCAGCAGCCAGGACAGGTTTCACTATGGCTACACCTTC.

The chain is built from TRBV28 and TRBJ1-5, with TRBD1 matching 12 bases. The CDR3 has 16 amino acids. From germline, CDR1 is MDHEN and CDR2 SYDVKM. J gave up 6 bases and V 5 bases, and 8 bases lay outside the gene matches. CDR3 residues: CASSGTGGFYSQPQHF. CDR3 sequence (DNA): TGTGCCAGCAGTGGGACAGGGGGCTTTTATAGTCAGCCCCAGCATTTT.

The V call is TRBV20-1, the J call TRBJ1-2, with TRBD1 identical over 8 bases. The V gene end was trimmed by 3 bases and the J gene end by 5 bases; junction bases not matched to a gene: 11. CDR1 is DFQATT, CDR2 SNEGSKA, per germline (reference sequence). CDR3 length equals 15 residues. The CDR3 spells CSASVWAGGLYGYTF. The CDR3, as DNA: TGCAGTGCTAGTGTTTGGGCAGGGGGCCTGTATGGCTACACCTTC.

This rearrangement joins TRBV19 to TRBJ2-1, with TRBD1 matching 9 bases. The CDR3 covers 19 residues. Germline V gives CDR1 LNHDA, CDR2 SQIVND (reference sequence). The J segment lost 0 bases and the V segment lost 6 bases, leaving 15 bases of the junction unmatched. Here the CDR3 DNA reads TGTGCCAGTAGGGGAGGACAGGGGAGGGCCTATGCCTCCTACAATGAGCAGTTCTTC. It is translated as CASRGGQGRAYASYNEQFF.

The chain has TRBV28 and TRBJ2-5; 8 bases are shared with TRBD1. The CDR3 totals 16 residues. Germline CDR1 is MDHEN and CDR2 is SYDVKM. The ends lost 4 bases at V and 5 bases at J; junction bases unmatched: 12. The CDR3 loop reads CASSSWTGKVGETQYF. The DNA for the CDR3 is TGTGCCAGCAGTTCGTGGACAGGGAAGGTCGGGGAGACCCAGTACTTC.

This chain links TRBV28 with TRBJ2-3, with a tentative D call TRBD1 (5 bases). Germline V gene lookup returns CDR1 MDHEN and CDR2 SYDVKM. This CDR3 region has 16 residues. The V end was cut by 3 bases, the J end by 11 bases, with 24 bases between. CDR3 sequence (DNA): TGTGCCAGCAGTTTGGTGTCCAACACCCTCCCCAGGGTGCAGTATTTT. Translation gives CASSLVSNTLPRVQYF. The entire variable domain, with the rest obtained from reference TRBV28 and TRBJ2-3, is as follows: DVKVTQSSRYLVKRTGEKVFLECVQDMDHENMFWYRQDPGLGLRLIYFSYDVKMKEKGDIPEGYSVSREKKERFSLILESASTNQTSMYLCASSLVSNTLPRVQYFGPGTRLTVL.

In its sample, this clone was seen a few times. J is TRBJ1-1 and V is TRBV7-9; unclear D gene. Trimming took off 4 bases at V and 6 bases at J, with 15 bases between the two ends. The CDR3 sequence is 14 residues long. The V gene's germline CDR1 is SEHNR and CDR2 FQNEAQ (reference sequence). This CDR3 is CASSSIRGWPEAFF. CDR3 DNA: TGTGCCAGCAGCTCAATACGGGGTTGGCCTGAAGCTTTCTTT.

The CDR3 sequence is CASSDWDMSLGYEQYF. CDR3 sequence (DNA): TGTGCCAGCAGTGACTGGGACATGTCCCTGGGCTACGAGCAGTACTTC. J is TRBJ2-7 and V is TRBV5-6; perhaps TRBD1 as D (6 bases). The CDR3 is 16 residues long. Per germline, CDR1 SGHDT and CDR2 YYEEEE. The V end lost 5 bases, the J end lost 3 bases, and 21 bases lay between the germline ends.

The DNA of the CDR3 is TGTGCCAGCAGGAACAGACACTCTGGGGCCAACGTCCTGACTTTC. The encoded protein is CASRNRHSGANVLTF. The genes are TRBV28 and TRBJ2-6; no firm D call. The CDR3 is made up of 15 amino acids. Germline CDR1 is MDHEN and CDR2 is SYDVKM. V shed 6 bases and J shed 0 bases, with 9 bases lying between them. Variable domain in full (rest from reference TRBV28 and TRBJ2-6): DVKVTQSSRYLVKRTGEKVFLECVQDMDHENMFWYRQDPGLGLRLIYFSYDVKMKEKGDIPEGYSVSREKKERFSLILESASTNQTSMYLCASRNRHSGANVLTFGAGSRLTVL.

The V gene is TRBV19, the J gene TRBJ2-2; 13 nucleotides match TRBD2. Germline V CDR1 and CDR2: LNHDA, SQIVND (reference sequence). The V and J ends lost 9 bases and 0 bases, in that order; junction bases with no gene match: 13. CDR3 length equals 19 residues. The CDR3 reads CASTGWTSGSFANTGELFF. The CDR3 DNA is TGTGCCAGCACCGGCTGGACTAGCGGGAGCTTCGCGAACACCGGGGAGCTGTTTTTT.

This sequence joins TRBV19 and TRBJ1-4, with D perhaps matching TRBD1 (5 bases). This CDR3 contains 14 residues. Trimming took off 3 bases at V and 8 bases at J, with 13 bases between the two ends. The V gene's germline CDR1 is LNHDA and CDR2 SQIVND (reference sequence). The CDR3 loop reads CASSMVQGEEKLFF. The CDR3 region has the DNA TGTGCCAGTAGTATGGTGCAGGGCGAAGAAAAACTGTTTTTT.

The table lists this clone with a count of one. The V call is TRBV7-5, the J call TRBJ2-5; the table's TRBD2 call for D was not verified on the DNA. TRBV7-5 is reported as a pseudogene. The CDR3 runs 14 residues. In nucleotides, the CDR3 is TGTGTCAGAAGCCCCCGGGGGGACCAAGAGACCCAGTACTTC. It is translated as CVRSPRGDQETQYF.

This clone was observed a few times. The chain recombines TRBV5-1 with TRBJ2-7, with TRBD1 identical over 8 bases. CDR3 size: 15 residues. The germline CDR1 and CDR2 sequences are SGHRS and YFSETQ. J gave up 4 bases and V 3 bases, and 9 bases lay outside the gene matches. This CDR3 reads CASSSRTGFVYEQYF. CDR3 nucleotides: TGCGCCAGCAGCTCCCGGACAGGGTTCGTTTACGAGCAGTACTTC.

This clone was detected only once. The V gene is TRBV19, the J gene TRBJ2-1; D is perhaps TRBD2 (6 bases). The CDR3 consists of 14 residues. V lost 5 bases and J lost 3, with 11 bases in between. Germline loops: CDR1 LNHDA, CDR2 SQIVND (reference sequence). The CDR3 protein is CASSREFVYNEQFF. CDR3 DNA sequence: TGTGCCAGTAGTCGGGAGTTCGTCTACAATGAGCAGTTCTTC.